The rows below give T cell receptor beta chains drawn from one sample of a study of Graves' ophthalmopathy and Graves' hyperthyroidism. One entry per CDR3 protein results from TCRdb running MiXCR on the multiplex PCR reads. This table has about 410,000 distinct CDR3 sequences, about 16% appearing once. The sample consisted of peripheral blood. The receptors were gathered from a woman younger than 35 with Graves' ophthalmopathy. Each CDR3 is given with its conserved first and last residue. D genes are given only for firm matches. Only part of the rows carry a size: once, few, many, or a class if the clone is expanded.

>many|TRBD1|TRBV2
CASSEGTGGPMNTEAFF
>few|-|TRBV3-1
CASSQDYRQETQYF
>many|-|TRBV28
CASSFVSGATFNQPQHF
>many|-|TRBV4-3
CASSQVQGLNIQYF
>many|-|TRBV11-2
CASSPLSGPLRGQYF
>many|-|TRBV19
CASTPASGWYETQYF
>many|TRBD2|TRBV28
CASSLMGGDTGELFF
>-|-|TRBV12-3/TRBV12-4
CASSQDILLNTEAFF
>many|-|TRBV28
CASSAPGRPHEQYF
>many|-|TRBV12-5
CASGLDDSPLHF
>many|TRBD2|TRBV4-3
CASSGRGGPRETQYF
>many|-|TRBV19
CASSPPGRNSPLHF
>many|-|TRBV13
CASSLAHEQFF
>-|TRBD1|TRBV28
CALRDSNGYTF
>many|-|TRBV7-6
CASSPLGHGTGELFF
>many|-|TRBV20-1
CSARFWGSSYGQYF
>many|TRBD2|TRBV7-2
CASSPNGLAGGQETQYF
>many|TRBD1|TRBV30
CAWSQDRGKPQHF
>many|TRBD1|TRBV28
CASRSPGGYEQYF
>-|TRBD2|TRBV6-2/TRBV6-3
CASKTPRAGDQETQYF
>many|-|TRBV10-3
CAISESGGYEAFF
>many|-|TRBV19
CASSISVSTTYEQYF
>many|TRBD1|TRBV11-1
CASSLRQGYTEAFF
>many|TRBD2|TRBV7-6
CASSSASGYPYEQYF
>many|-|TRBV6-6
CASTQGSNGRETQYF
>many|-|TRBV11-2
CASSLVGGTTYEQYF
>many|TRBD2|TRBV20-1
CSALRAGGSYEQYF
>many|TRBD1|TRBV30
CAWSRDRGPGANVLTF
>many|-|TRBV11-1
CASSSPTPREPLHLAKNIQYF
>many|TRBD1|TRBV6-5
CASSFGTGDIETQYF
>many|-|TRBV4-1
CASSQADTDPLGYTF
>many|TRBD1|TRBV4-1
CASSQRGTGGSNTEAFF
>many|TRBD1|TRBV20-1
CSADRGSFSYEQYF
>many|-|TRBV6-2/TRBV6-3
CASSDGKNTEAFF
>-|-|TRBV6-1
CASRQQTSSAEAFF
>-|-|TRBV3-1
CASREGIRTTEAFF
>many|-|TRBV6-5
CASSYSLWGSYEQYF
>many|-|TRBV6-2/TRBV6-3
CASSPRGAHSHTGELFF
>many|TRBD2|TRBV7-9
CASSLGGGDEQYF
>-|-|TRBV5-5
CASSLSAAGSGTGYTF